This T cell receptor beta chain was identified in a study of tumor-infiltrating lymphocytes in primary liver carcinoma. Study-wide context: Patients diagnosed with primary liver carcinoma received treatment through surgical resection. The study included patients who were men and women aged 30 to 69 years. Samples returned roughly 3.5 to 8 million productive TCRbeta reads each. Read depth did not differ significantly between tissue types.

Germline DNA was also extracted, and blood RNA derived from unsorted whole blood. The collection of about 4 milliliters of peripheral blood preceded surgery. Priming with a constant-region primer yielded TCR beta cDNA from about 500 ng total RNA. Three nested multiplex PCR rounds, a slightly modified ARM-PCR method, built the TCR beta libraries. In the first two PCR rounds, TRBV1-TRBV30 forward primers were paired with a C-beta reverse primer, and each round lasted approximately 9 cycles. One entry per CDR3 protein results from TCRdb running MiXCR on the multiplex PCR reads. This repertoire shows approximately 300,000 distinct CDR3 sequences, 60% to 80% found once; its top ten account for roughly 9%. For this clonotype: As the CDR3 is not closed by the conserved phenylalanine or tryptophan, this likely results from a read error.

Trimming stripped 2 bases from V and 6 bases from J, with 11 bases between. Germline V gene sequence: CDR1 ENHRY, CDR2 SYGVKD. CDR3 size: 14 residues. The source material was peripheral blood. The TCR originated in a man aged 35-49 years with primary liver carcinoma and hepatitis B virus infection. V gene TRBV10-3 combines with J gene TRBJ2-1, with D possibly being TRBD2 (6 bases). CDR3 nucleotides: TGTGCCATCAGTGAGACCCGGGGAGGCAATGAGCAGTTCCTC. This encodes CAISETRGGNEQFL.